This T cell receptor beta chain comes out of a study of PD-1 blockade in classical Hodgkin lymphoma (dated by TCRdb to the early 2020s). Looking at the study overall: Nivolumab dosing was 3 mg/kg intravenously every 2 weeks, continuing until either disease progression or unacceptable toxicity. The study used TCR beta sequencing and CyTOF to define a peripheral blood immune signature of response to PD-1 blockade in classical Hodgkin lymphoma.

General study outcomes and caveats: By C4D1, a significant rise was seen in CD4+ TCR diversity but not in CD8+ TCR diversity (p=0.0027 vs p=0.16), and the rise was most apparent among complete responders (p=0.02). Baseline TCR diversity was reported to be lower in newly diagnosed patients than in healthy donors, and even lower in relapsed/refractory patients. The study was limited to a single clinical trial cohort, and causes of repertoire differences, possibly disease activity or prior therapy, remained undefined. Diversity was lower in patients who began nivolumab less than 1 year after ASCT, so these patients were left out of later analyses to avoid confounding by immune reconstitution. Trial patients with a complete response had baseline diversity similar to that of newly diagnosed patients, while partial responders and progressors had significantly lower diversity.

The sample's time point label is to be understood as: cycle 2 day 1 (C2D1) of nivolumab. Relapse after autologous stem cell transplantation had occurred in all trial patients, and cohorts A, B and C were distinguished by prior brentuximab vedotin exposure. The trial cohort included 56 patients with relapsed/refractory classical Hodgkin lymphoma, and each patient had a best overall response of complete response, partial response or progressive disease. Trial patients were treated with single-agent nivolumab in the multi-cohort phase II CheckMate 205 trial. An independent review committee assessed best overall response using the 2007 International Working Group response criteria. PBMCs from the trial were collected at three points: immediately before nivolumab initiation (C1D1), and during therapy at cycle 2 day 1 and cycle 4 day 1. After peripheral blood was drawn into 8 mL Vacutainer Cell Preparation Tubes, PBMCs were isolated by centrifugation and then cryopreserved.

Per the germline V gene, MDHEN is the CDR1 and SYDVKM is the CDR2. The CDR3, cysteine through phenylalanine, is 14 amino acids long. Only the CDR3 DNA is retained, 42 bases long and in frame from the first base. Ends trimmed: V by 5 bases, J by 1 base; bases unmatched to a gene: 2. A word on this clone: Which antigen it targets is not known. No much larger clone is present one base from it, and per-base qualities are unavailable.

Genomic DNA was extracted with the Qiagen DNeasy kit from unsorted PBMCs and from negatively selected CD4+ and CD8+ fractions. TCR beta CDR3 regions were amplified by immunoSEQ multiplex PCR using primers annealing to V and J segments. Amplification bias was minimized using a synthetic immune receptor repertoire, and residual bias was removed computationally after sequencing. Turning to the authors' computational methods: Custom Python scripts were used to quantify repertoire diversity as the Shannon entropy index. Unsorted, CD4+ and CD8+ repertoires were analyzed separately, except in combined analyses where CD4+ and CD8+ sequences were merged in silico. Clonal expansion was defined as at least a 2-fold frequency increase after treatment relative to C1D1, with a pseudocount of 0.5 for undetected baseline clones. Singleton clones were defined as clones with 0 or 1 copy at C1D1, and non-singleton clones were defined as clones with 2 or more copies. By matching protein sequences in sorted samples from the same patient, clones expanded in unsorted samples were annotated as CD4+, CD8+ or unknown. Wilcoxon tests on paired samples were used to test changes in diversity from C1D1 to C4D1. TCRdb holds this immuneACCESS table with in-frame rearrangements only. Some clones are missing; in checked studies, unresolved V genes explain under half, and the rest has no known cause. V and J calls and clone size follow that table, whereas D and trimming were derived from the DNA. In this sample the table shows some 43,000 clones, around 86% of which occur a single time. The ten largest clones represent just over 5.5% of the sample.

Recombination connected TRBV28 to TRBJ2-7; a stretch of 10 junction bases matches TRBD1. The source is a human donor with classical Hodgkin lymphoma. The sequenced sample was peripheral blood mononuclear cells (PBMCs), obtained before the second cycle of nivolumab. The nucleotides are TGTGCCAGCAGTCGGACAGGGGGGTCCTACGAGCAGTACTTC. It specifies CASSRTGGSYEQYF.